In this sample, the clone carrying this TCR beta chain turned up a few times. The data are from a study of T cell changes during pregnancy in multiple sclerosis. This table comes from immunoSEQ multiplex PCR, and its TCRdb copy is limited to in-frame clones, with some not included. In the table there are over 80,000 clones, about nine tenths of which are singletons. V was trimmed by 4 bases and J by 6 bases, leaving 10 bases between them. Germline values: CDR1 SNHLY, CDR2 FYNNEI. The CDR3 contains 14 residues. Sequencing was performed on peripheral blood, taken in the second trimester of pregnancy. V and J are TRBV2 and TRBJ1-6, with D perhaps TRBD1 (6 bases). This sequence originates from a female donor in good health, enrolled as a control in a pregnancy study. CDR3 nucleotide sequence: TGTGCCAGCAGTGTCAGGGGCCTTAATTCACCCCTCCACTTT. Residues: CASSVRGLNSPLHF.